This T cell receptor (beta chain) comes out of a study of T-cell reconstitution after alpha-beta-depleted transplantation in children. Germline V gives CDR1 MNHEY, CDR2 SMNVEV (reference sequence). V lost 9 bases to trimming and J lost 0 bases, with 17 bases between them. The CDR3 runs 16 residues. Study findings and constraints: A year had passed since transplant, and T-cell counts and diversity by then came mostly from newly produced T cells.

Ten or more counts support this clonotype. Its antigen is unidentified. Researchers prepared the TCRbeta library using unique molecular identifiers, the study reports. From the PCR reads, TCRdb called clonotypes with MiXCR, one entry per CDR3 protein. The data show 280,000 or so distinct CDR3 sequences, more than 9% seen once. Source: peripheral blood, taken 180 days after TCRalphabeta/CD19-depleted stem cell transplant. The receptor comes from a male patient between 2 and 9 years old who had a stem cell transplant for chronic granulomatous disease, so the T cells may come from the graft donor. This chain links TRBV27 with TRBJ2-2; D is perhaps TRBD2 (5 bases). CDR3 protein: CASHYLRAANTGELFF. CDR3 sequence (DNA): TGTGCCAGTCATTATTTGAGGGCAGCGAACACCGGGGAGCTGTTTTTT.